The 16 T cell receptor beta chains below all came from one sample that was sequenced in a study of beta chain features in type 1 diabetes. Reverse transcribing all isolated RNA meant expressed TCRB transcripts were sequenced. Method: immunoSEQ multiplex PCR; TCRdb's copy keeps in-frame clones and lacks some. The table records 150,000 to 200,000 clones, about 9.1% of them present only once. The specimen was central memory CD4+ T cells from blood. Receptors were obtained from a woman younger than 30 in good health.

There are a few counts of this clone. This chain uses TRBV5-1 with TRBJ2-5; no reliable D call. This CDR3 is 14 amino acids long. Trimming cost V 0 bases and J 11 bases, with 17 bases left between them. In germline, CDR1 is SGHRS, CDR2 YFSETQ. Here the CDR3 DNA reads TGCGCCAGCAGCTTGGAGTTGTCCCCCACAGAGCAGTACTTC. Translating gives CASSLELSPTEQYF.

The gene calls are TRBV9 and TRBJ2-6, with 9 bases lining up with TRBD1. The germline V gene has CDR1 SGDLS and CDR2 YYNGEE. V shed 4 bases and J 2 bases; nucleotides not matched to a gene: 4. This CDR3 comprises 16 residues. CDR3 nucleotides: TGTGCCAGCAGCTCACAGGGGGCTGCTGGGGCCAACGTCCTGACTTTC. Its translation is CASSSQGAAGANVLTF.

This clone was counted only a few times. The sample carries other DNA sequences with the same CDR3. For the CDR3, the DNA is TGTGCCAGCAGCTTTGGACTAGCGGGGAGCACAGATACGCAGTATTTT. This sequence encodes CASSFGLAGSTDTQYF. The rearrangement links TRBV9 to TRBJ2-3; TRBD2 aligns across 12 bases. The germline V gene encodes CDR1 SGDLS and CDR2 YYNGEE. This CDR3 comprises 16 residues. V shed 4 bases and J 0 bases; nucleotides not matched to a gene: 3.

The rearrangement uses TRBV7-2 and TRBJ2-1; 9 bases are shared with TRBD2. The CDR3 contains 15 residues. V was clipped by 10 bases and J by 8 bases; unmatched bases: 15. Germline loops: CDR1 SGHTA, CDR2 FQGNSA. CDR3 sequence: CAIRPRASGKDEQFF. The CDR3 nucleotides read TGTGCCATTCGACCGCGGGCTAGCGGGAAAGATGAGCAGTTCTTC.

The genes are TRBV10-3 and TRBJ2-5; D remains unclear. Germline CDR1 reads ENHRY; CDR2 reads SYGVKD. The CDR3 contains 14 residues. Between the trimmed V and J ends, which lost 3 bases and 5 bases, there was a span of 13 bases. Here the CDR3 reads CAISESRPTETQYF. The CDR3 nucleotides are TGTGCCATCAGTGAATCCAGGCCGACGGAGACCCAGTACTTC.

This clone appeared a few times. V gene TRBV25-1 combines with J gene TRBJ2-7; D not resolved. This CDR3 contains 17 residues. The V end lost 3 bases, the J end lost 6 bases, and 24 bases lay between the germline ends. In germline, CDR1 is MGHDK, CDR2 SYGVNS. CDR3 protein: CASSEPLLSENRFEQYF. The CDR3 DNA is TGTGCCAGCAGTGAGCCCCTCTTATCCGAGAACCGATTCGAGCAGTACTTC.

This clone was recorded once. This chain connects TRBV28 to TRBJ1-5, with TRBD1 identical over 9 bases. CDR1 and CDR2 from the germline V gene are MDHEN and SYDVKM. V lost 3 bases to trimming and J lost 7 bases; unmatched junction nucleotides: 7. The CDR3 totals 15 residues. Written as DNA, the CDR3 is TGTGCCAGCAGTTTTACAGGGGGCGGAGGGCAGCCCCAGCATTTT. Encoded protein: CASSFTGGGGQPQHF.

This clone has a handful of counts. J is TRBJ1-2 and V is TRBV6-5; tentative D call: TRBD1 (6 bases). The germline CDR1 and CDR2 sequences are MNHEY and SVGAGI. Trimming shortened V by 4 bases and J by 4 bases, and 19 bases separated the two germline ends. There are 16 residues in the CDR3. Here the CDR3 reads CASSFYPPGHTYGYTF. CDR3 bases: TGTGCCAGCAGTTTCTATCCGCCGGGACACACCTATGGCTACACCTTC.

This clone was counted many times. This sequence joins TRBV5-6 and TRBJ2-2; D is perhaps TRBD2 (5 bases). Germline CDR1 reads SGHDT; CDR2 reads YYEEEE. V shed 1 base and J shed 6 bases, with 10 bases lying between them. The CDR3 sequence is 14 residues long. The CDR3 coding sequence is TGTGCCAGCAGCTTGAGGGAGCAAGCCGGGGAGCTGTTTTTT. Translating gives CASSLREQAGELFF.

The sample holds a few counts of this clone. This rearrangement joins TRBV7-2 to TRBJ2-6, with 8 bases fitting TRBD1. Germline CDR1 is SGHTA and CDR2 is FQGNSA. The CDR3 consists of 18 residues. V lost 2 bases, J lost 0 bases, and 6 bases stayed unmatched. The CDR3 bases are TGTGCCAGCAGCTTAAAGGGGACAGGCGGCTCTGGGGCCAACGTCCTGACTTTC. Translation gives CASSLKGTGGSGANVLTF.

This clone appeared many times. V and J are TRBV27 and TRBJ2-7; 10 nucleotides agree with TRBD2. The germline CDR1 and CDR2 sequences are MNHEY and SMNVEV (reference sequence). The CDR3 extends over 15 amino acids. With V trimmed by 2 bases and J by 2 bases, 3 bases remained unmatched. CDR3 sequence: CASSLKTSGTYEQYF. In DNA, the CDR3 is TGTGCCAGCAGTTTAAAAACTAGCGGGACCTACGAGCAGTACTTC.

CDR3 DNA: TGTGCCAGCAGTGAGCGGCAGGGGATTAACTATGGCTACACCTTC. It codes for CASSERQGINYGYTF. The rearrangement joins TRBV6-1 to TRBJ1-2; a possible D gene is TRBD1 (6 bases). Germline values: CDR1 MNHNS, CDR2 SASEGT. The CDR3 runs to 15 residues. Trimming took off 3 bases at V and 1 base at J, with 12 bases between the two ends.

The V call is TRBV7-2, the J call TRBJ1-1; 7 nucleotides line up with TRBD1. Germline values: CDR1 SGHTA, CDR2 FQGNSA. The CDR3 contains 13 residues. J was trimmed by 7 bases and V by 3 bases; bases with no gene match: 5. The CDR3 protein is CASSLRQGGEAFF. The CDR3, as DNA: TGTGCCAGCAGCTTGCGACAGGGAGGTGAAGCTTTCTTT. Drawing the rest from reference TRBV7-2 and TRBJ1-1, the complete variable domain is GAGVSQSPSNKVTEKGKDVELRCDPISGHTALYWYRQSLGQGLEFLIYFQGNSAPDKSGLPSDRFSAERTGGSVSTLTIQRTQQEDSAVYLCASSLRQGGEAFFGQGTRLTVV.

This rearrangement joins TRBV5-1 to TRBJ2-3, with 7 bases lining up with TRBD1. V shed 3 bases and J 5 bases; nucleotides not matched to a gene: 9. Germline V gives CDR1 SGHRS, CDR2 YFSETQ. The CDR3 has 15 residues. The CDR3 reads CASSYKQGLVDTQYF. The CDR3 region has the DNA TGCGCCAGCAGCTACAAACAGGGGTTGGTAGATACGCAGTATTTT.

This clone was counted at least ten times. The CDR3 coding sequence is TGTGCCAGCAGGGACGGGACAGGCGGAAAACTGTTTTTT. This gives the protein CASRDGTGGKLFF. J is TRBJ1-4 and V is TRBV2; 8 nucleotides align to TRBD1. Germline lookup yields CDR1 SNHLY and CDR2 FYNNEI. The ends lost 6 bases at V and 10 bases at J; junction bases unmatched: 7. The CDR3 runs 13 residues.

This clone was recorded at least ten times. J is TRBJ2-7 and V is TRBV10-3, with D possibly TRBD1 on 6 matching bases. In germline, CDR1 is ENHRY, CDR2 SYGVKD. The CDR3 consists of 13 residues. The V end was cut by 10 bases, the J end by 0 bases, with 13 bases between. This CDR3 is CASRQALSYEQYF. CDR3 bases: TGTGCCAGCCGACAGGCCCTCTCCTACGAGCAGTACTTC.